These 8 T cell receptor beta chains were sequenced from one sample in a study of blood T cell repertoires in COVID-19 (dated by TCRdb to 2019 to 2021). The protocol used for the library was the immunoSEQ multiplex PCR assay. TCRdb stores this immuneACCESS table with in-frame sequences only. Part of the clones is absent; in the studies checked, under half of the shortfall reflects unresolved V genes, and no reason is known for the rest. Recorded for this sample are just under 350,000 clones; under 95% of them occurred a single time. Roughly 3.5% of the sample rests with the top ten. Sequencing was carried out using peripheral blood. The source is a woman aged 18-35 years who had recovered from COVID-19.

V is TRBV5-5 and J is TRBJ1-2, with D unresolved. The germline V gene encodes CDR1 SGHKS and CDR2 YYEKEE (reference sequence). Trimming pared 0 bases from V and 0 bases from J, leaving 9 bases between. The CDR3 extends over 15 amino acids. The CDR3 sequence is CASSLDPGSNYGYTF. CDR3 sequence (DNA): TGTGCCAGCAGCTTGGACCCAGGATCTAACTATGGCTACACCTTC.

The gene calls are TRBV4-3 and TRBJ1-5; D unresolved. Per the germline V gene, CDR1 is LGHNA and CDR2 is YSLEER. Trimming took off 4 bases at V and 9 bases at J, with 7 bases between the two ends. This CDR3 is built from 11 residues. As DNA, the CDR3 is TGCGCCAGCAGCCCCCGGGGGCCCCAGCATTTT. Translating gives CASSPRGPQHF.

A single count supports this clone. The rearrangement uses TRBV11-2 and TRBJ1-1, with a possible D match to TRBD1 (6 bases). CDR3 length equals 17 residues. V was trimmed by 1 base and J by 4 bases, leaving 19 bases between them. CDR1 SGHAT and CDR2 FQNNGV come from the germline V gene. The CDR3 spells CASSLVGGAGAATEAFF. DNA of the CDR3: TGTGCCAGCAGCTTAGTGGGGGGGGCGGGCGCCGCCACTGAAGCTTTCTTT.

This clone was seen once. The DNA for the CDR3 is TGTGCCAGCAGCTTGGAGCAGGGGGCCAAAGAGACCCAGTACTTC. This sequence encodes CASSLEQGAKETQYF. The V gene is TRBV5-5, the J gene TRBJ2-5, with 8 nucleotides matching TRBD1. The germline gives CDR1 SGHKS, CDR2 YYEKEE (reference sequence). CDR3 size: 15 residues. Trimming at V came to 0 bases and at J to 3 bases, leaving 4 bases not matched to a gene.

The genes are TRBV6-5 and TRBJ1-1, with 9 bases aligning to TRBD1. J lost 3 bases, V lost 11 bases, and 7 bases had no gene match. CDR1 is MNHEY, CDR2 SVGAGI, per germline. This CDR3 is 13 amino acids long. Here the CDR3 DNA reads TGTGCCTGCCACAGGGGGCTCGACACTGAAGCTTTCTTT. This sequence encodes CACHRGLDTEAFF.

The CDR3 nucleotides are TGTGCCAGCAGTGAACCGACGGAGTCACCTAACTATGGCTACACCTTC. Protein product: CASSEPTESPNYGYTF. The chain couples TRBV25-1 to TRBJ1-2, with unresolved D. With 2 bases removed from V and 0 bases from J, the gap between germline ends came to 13 bases. Germline lookup yields CDR1 MGHDK and CDR2 SYGVNS. The CDR3 totals 16 residues.

The chain has TRBV7-9 and TRBJ1-2; D uncertain. Germline V CDR1 and CDR2: SEHNR, FQNEAQ (reference sequence). This CDR3 is built from 13 residues. V was pared by 2 bases and J by 8 bases, with 12 bases between. Here the CDR3 DNA reads TGTGCCAGCAGCTTACGGCCCCGCGGGGGCTACACCTTC. It translates to CASSLRPRGGYTF. The whole variable domain, filled in from reference TRBV7-9 and TRBJ1-2, reads DTGVSQNPRHKITKRGQNVTFRCDPISEHNRLYWYRQTLGQGPEFLTYFQNEAQLEKSRLLSDRFSAERPKGSFSTLEIQRTEQGDSAMYLCASSLRPRGGYTFGSGTRLTVV.

The J gene is TRBJ2-5, the V gene TRBV19; no reliable D call. This CDR3 contains 13 residues. The germline V gene has CDR1 LNHDA and CDR2 SQIVND (reference sequence). Trimming removed 5 bases from V and 0 bases from J, with 7 bases in between. This CDR3 reads CASSPRYQETQYF. The CDR3 nucleotides read TGTGCCAGTAGTCCGCGGTACCAAGAGACCCAGTACTTC.